These 6 T cell receptor beta chains were sequenced from one sample in a study of human thymus T cells. Assay: immunoSEQ multiplex PCR; the TCRdb copy retains only in-frame clones and omits some. The sample contains under 95,000 clones, over 85% of which appear only once. Thymic material originated from resections removed in the course of corrective heart surgery. Sequencing was done on a sample of thymus tissue. All receptors come from a girl under three years old with a congenital heart defect but otherwise immunologically healthy.

Written as DNA, the CDR3 is TGTGCCAGCAGCACCCGGTCCGTCGACACCGCAGATACGCAGTATTTT. Protein sequence: CASSTRSVDTADTQYF. The genes are TRBV5-6 and TRBJ2-3, with D unresolved. The CDR3 loop spans 16 amino acids. Germline V gene sequence: CDR1 SGHDT, CDR2 YYEEEE. V lost 4 bases and J 4 bases, leaving 19 bases between the germline ends.

CDR3 amino acids: CASSLAQGPSSYEQYF. CDR3 in DNA: TGCGCCAGCAGCTTGGCACAGGGACCGAGCTCCTACGAGCAGTACTTC. This rearrangement joins TRBV5-1 to TRBJ2-7; the D gene is possibly TRBD1 (6 bases). The CDR3 extends over 16 amino acids. Germline lookup yields CDR1 SGHRS and CDR2 YFSETQ. Trimming removed 0 bases at V and 0 bases at J, with 13 bases between.

The chain has TRBV30 and TRBJ1-1; 9 positions match TRBD1. The CDR3 is 14 residues long. V gave up 0 bases and J gave up 6 bases; unmatched junction bases: 5. Germline loops: CDR1 GTSNPN, CDR2 SVGIG (reference sequence). The CDR3 region is CAWSVRQGVAEAFF. CDR3 nucleotides: TGTGCCTGGAGTGTCCGACAGGGGGTTGCTGAAGCTTTCTTT.

This clone was observed a single time. This CDR3 reads CASRPTLPYEQYF. The CDR3 DNA follows: TGTGCCAGCAGGCCGACGCTGCCCTACGAGCAGTACTTC. The J gene is TRBJ2-7, the V gene TRBV4-2; D is undetermined. The V end lost 6 bases, the J end lost 2 bases, and 11 bases lay between the germline ends. The CDR3 runs 13 residues. CDR1 and CDR2 (germline): LGHNA, YNFKEQ.

The rearrangement links TRBV6-6 to TRBJ1-3; weak D call: TRBD1 (5 bases). V lost 4 bases and J 0 bases, leaving 7 bases between the germline ends. Germline CDR1 is MNHNY and CDR2 is SVGAGI (reference sequence). The CDR3 runs 14 residues. The CDR3 nucleotides read TGTGCCAGCAGTTCCCAGGGCTCTGGAAACACCATATATTTT. Protein sequence: CASSSQGSGNTIYF.

The rearrangement uses TRBV7-6 and TRBJ2-2; D may match TRBD1 or TRBD2 (5 bases each). V lost 5 bases, J lost 3 bases, and 16 bases lay in between. The length of the CDR3 is 16 residues. Germline V gene sequence: CDR1 SGHVS, CDR2 FNYEAQ. The CDR3 region has the DNA TGTGCCAGCAGCATTCGCTCCTTGGGGGACACCGGGGAGCTGTTTTTT. This translates into CASSIRSLGDTGELFF.